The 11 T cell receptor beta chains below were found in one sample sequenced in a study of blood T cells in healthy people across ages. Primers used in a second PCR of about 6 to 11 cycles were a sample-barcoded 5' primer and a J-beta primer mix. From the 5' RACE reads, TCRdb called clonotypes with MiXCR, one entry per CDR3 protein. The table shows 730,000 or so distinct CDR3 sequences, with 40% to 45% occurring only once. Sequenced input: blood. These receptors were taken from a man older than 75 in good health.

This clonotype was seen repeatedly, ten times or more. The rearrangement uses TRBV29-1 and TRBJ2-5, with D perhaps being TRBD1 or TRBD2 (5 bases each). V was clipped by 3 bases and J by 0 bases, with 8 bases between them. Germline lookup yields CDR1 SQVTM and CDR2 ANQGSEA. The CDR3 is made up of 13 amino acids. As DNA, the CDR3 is TGCAGCGTTGATTTGGGGGACCAAGAGACCCAGTACTTC. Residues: CSVDLGDQETQYF.

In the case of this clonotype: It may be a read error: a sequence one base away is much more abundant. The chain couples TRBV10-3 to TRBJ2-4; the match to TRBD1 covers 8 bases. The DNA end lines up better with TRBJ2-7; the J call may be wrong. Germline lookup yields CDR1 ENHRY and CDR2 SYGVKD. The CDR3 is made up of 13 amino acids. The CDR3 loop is CAISTGTGYEQYF. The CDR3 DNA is TGTGCCATCAGCACCGGGACAGGCTACGAGCAGTACTTC.

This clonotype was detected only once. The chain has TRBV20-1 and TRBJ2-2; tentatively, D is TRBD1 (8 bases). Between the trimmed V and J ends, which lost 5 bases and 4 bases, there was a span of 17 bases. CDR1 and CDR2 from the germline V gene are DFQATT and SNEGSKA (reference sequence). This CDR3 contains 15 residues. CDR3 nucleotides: TGCAGTGCTGCCCACAGGGGGGGCCTCACCGGGGAGCTGTTTTTT. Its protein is CSAAHRGGLTGELFF.

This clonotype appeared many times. The CDR3 sequence: CASSQRGQETEAFF. Here the CDR3 DNA reads TGTGCCAGCAGCCAGAGAGGGCAGGAAACTGAAGCTTTCTTT. V is TRBV3-1 and J is TRBJ1-1, with no clear D. Trimming pared 3 bases from V and 5 bases from J, leaving 13 bases between. Germline V CDR1 and CDR2: LGHDT, YNNKEL (reference sequence). This CDR3 contains 14 residues.

The CDR3 is CASSLNGSSGRTQETQYF. The CDR3 DNA follows: TGTGCCAGCAGCTTAAACGGGAGTAGCGGGAGAACCCAAGAGACCCAGTACTTC. The V and J genes are TRBV11-1 and TRBJ2-5, with 9 bases that match TRBD2. V gave up 2 bases and J gave up 1 base; unmatched junction bases: 11. Germline CDR1 reads SGHAT; CDR2 reads FQDESV (reference sequence). This CDR3 comprises 18 residues.

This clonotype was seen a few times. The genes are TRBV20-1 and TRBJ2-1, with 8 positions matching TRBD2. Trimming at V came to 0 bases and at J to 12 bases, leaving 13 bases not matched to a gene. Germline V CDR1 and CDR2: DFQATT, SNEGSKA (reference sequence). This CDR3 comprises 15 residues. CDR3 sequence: CSARDSGAGRGVQFF. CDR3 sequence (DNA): TGCAGTGCTAGAGATAGCGGGGCAGGGAGAGGGGTGCAGTTCTTC.

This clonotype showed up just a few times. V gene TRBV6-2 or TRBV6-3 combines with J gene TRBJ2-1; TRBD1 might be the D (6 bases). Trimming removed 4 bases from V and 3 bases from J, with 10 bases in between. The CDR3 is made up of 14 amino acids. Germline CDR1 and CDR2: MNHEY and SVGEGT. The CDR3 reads CASSFGQHYNEQFF. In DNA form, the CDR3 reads TGTGCCAGCAGTTTCGGACAGCACTACAATGAGCAGTTCTTC.

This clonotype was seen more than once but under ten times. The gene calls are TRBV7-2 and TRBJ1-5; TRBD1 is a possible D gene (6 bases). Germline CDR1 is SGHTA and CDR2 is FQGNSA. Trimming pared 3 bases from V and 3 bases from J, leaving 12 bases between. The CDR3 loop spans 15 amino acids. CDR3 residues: CASSFNRDNNQPQHF. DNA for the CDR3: TGTGCCAGCAGCTTTAACCGGGACAACAATCAGCCCCAGCATTTT.

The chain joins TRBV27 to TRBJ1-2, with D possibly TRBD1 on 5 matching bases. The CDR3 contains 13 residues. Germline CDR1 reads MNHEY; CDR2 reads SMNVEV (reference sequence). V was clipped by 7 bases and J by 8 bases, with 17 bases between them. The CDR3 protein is CASTSRGPEGYTF. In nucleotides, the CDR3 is TGTGCCAGCACGAGTAGGGGACCTGAAGGCTACACCTTC.

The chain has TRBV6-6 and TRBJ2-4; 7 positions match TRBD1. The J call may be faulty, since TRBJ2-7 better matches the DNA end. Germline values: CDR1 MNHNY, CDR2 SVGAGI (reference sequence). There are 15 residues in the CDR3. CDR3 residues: CASKTGVGSVYEQYF. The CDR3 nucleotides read TGTGCCAGCAAAACAGGGGTCGGGTCGGTGTACGAGCAGTACTTC.

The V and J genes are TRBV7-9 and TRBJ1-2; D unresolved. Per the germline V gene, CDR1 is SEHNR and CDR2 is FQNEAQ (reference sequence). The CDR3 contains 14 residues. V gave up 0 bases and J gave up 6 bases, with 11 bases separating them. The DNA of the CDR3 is TGTGCCAGCAGCTTAGCGGACGGGATCGATGGCTACACCTTC. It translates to CASSLADGIDGYTF.